This T cell receptor beta chain was profiled in a study of identifying expanded T cells in peripheral blood. Study outcomes and limitations: Approximately two-week clone count variance significantly increased as total template count grew. Over about two and four weeks, about 17 and 20 clones changed, versus roughly 1.2 between replicates.

Sequencing was performed with immunoSEQ multiplex PCR; in TCRdb, only in-frame clones are kept and a portion is missing. The sample shows tens of thousands of clones, 84% of them seen only once. Regarding this clone: Its matching antigen is unknown.

Sample: blood. This clonotype originated in a person aged 18 to 75 in good health.

CDR3 in amino acids: CATKQAGTDLAQHF. CDR3 bases: TGTGCCACGAAACAAGCCGGGACAGACTTGGCCCAGCATTTT. The rearrangement uses TRBV10-3 and TRBJ1-5; TRBD1 agrees at 7 bases. The CDR3 is 14 residues long. The V segment lost 10 bases and the J segment 11 bases; nucleotides outside the gene matches: 17. Germline values: CDR1 ENHRY, CDR2 SYGVKD.